One sample yielded the 6 T cell receptor beta chains listed below, sequenced in a study of T-cell memory formation after mild COVID-19. TCRdb passed the 5' RACE reads through MiXCR, listing each CDR3 protein once. The sample comprises roughly 300,000 distinct CDR3 sequences, under 20% of which are singletons, and 20% to 25% rests with the top ten. What was sequenced was PBMCs or a T cell subset sorted from them (not recorded which). The receptors were sampled from a man aged 18 to 30 who had mild COVID-19 (a few samples of this study predate the infection). Cell type and time point are not known.

The chain is built from TRBV20-1 and TRBJ2-7; maybe TRBD2 (6 bases). Germline V CDR1 and CDR2: DFQATT, SNEGSKA (reference sequence). Trimming removed 2 bases at V and 5 bases at J, with 7 bases between. The length of the CDR3 is 11 residues. CDR3 coding DNA: TGCAGTGCTAGATCGGGGGACGAGCAGTACTTC. It yields the protein CSARSGDEQYF.

This clonotype was seen only a few times. This chain connects TRBV6-5 to TRBJ2-1, with a weak D call TRBD1 (5 bases). Germline CDR1 and CDR2: MNHEY and SVGAGI. This CDR3 is built from 14 residues. V was shortened by 5 bases and J by 2 bases, with 10 bases between the two germline ends. The DNA of the CDR3 is TGTGCCAGCAGTGCCCCAGGGACCTACAATGAGCAGTTCTTC. Translated: CASSAPGTYNEQFF.

The chain joins TRBV12-3 or TRBV12-4 to TRBJ1-4, with 9 bases lining up with TRBD1. Germline trimming cut 2 bases from V and 8 bases from J; bases unmatched to any gene: 9. This CDR3 contains 16 residues. CDR3 amino acids: CASSLSGDRAREKLFF. The CDR3 bases are TGTGCCAGCAGTTTATCCGGGGACAGGGCTCGAGAAAAACTGTTTTTT.

The V and J genes are TRBV5-1 and TRBJ1-1; 9 nucleotides agree with TRBD1. CDR3 length: 15 amino acids. V lost 3 bases and J lost 3; bases outside the gene matches: 6. From germline, CDR1 is SGHRS and CDR2 YFSETQ. This CDR3 reads CASSSGTGYDTEAFF. CDR3 coding DNA: TGCGCCAGCAGCTCCGGGACAGGGTACGACACTGAAGCTTTCTTT.

The V and J genes are TRBV24-1 and TRBJ2-5; no definite D call. The CDR3 totals 13 residues. In germline, CDR1 is KGHDR, CDR2 SFDVKD. V dropped 2 bases and J dropped 4 bases, with 7 bases sitting between them. As DNA, the CDR3 is TGTGCCACCAGTGATTCTTGGGGAGAGACCCAGTACTTC. It translates to CATSDSWGETQYF.

This clonotype was seen more than once but under ten times. V is TRBV28 and J is TRBJ2-7; maybe TRBD2 (5 bases). Trimming took 5 bases from V and 7 from J, leaving 15 bases between them. This CDR3 region has 13 residues. Germline CDR1 is MDHEN and CDR2 is SYDVKM. The CDR3 sequence: CASSLLPSGEQYV. The CDR3 DNA reads TGTGCCAGCAGTCTACTACCATCGGGGGAGCAGTACGTC.